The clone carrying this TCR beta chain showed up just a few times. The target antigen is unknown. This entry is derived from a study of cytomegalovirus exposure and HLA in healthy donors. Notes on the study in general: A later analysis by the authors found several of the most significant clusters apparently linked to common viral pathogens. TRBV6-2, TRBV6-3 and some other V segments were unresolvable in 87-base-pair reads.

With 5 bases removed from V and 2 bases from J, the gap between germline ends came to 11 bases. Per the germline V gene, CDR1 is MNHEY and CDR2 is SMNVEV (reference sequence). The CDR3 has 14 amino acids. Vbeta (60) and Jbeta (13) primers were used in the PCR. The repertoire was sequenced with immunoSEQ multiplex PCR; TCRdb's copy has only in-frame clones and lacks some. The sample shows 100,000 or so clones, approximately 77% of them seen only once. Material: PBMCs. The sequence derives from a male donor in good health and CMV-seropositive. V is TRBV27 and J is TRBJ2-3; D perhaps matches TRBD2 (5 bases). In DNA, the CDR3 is TGTGCCAGCAGTCTCCGGGATCCCACAGATACGCAGTATTTT. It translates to CASSLRDPTDTQYF.